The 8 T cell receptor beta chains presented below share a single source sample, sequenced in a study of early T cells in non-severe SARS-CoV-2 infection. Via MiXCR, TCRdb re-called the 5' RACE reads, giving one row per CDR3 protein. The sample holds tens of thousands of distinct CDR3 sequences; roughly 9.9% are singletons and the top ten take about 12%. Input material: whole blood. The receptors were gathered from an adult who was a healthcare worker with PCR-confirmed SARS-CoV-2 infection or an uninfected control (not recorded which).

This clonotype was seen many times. CDR3 coding DNA: TGTGCCATCAGTGGCCGGGACATTTTCACAGATACGCAGTATTTT. Its protein is CAISGRDIFTDTQYF. The chain combines TRBV10-3 with TRBJ2-3; weak D call: TRBD1 (6 bases). V dropped 4 bases and J dropped 2 bases, with 13 bases sitting between them. This CDR3 has 15 residues. The germline V gene has CDR1 ENHRY and CDR2 SYGVKD.

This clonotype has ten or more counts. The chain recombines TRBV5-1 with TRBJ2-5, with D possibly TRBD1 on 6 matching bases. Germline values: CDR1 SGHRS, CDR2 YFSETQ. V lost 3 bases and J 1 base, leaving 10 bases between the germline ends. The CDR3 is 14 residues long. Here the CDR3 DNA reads TGCGCCAGCAGCTCGAAGACAGGCCAAGAGACCCAGTACTTC. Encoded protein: CASSSKTGQETQYF.

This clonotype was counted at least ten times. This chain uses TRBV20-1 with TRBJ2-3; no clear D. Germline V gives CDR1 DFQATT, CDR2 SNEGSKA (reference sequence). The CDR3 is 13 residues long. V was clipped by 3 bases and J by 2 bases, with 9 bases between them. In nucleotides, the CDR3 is TGCAGTGCTAGCCAATTCCCCACAGATACGCAGTATTTT. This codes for CSASQFPTDTQYF.

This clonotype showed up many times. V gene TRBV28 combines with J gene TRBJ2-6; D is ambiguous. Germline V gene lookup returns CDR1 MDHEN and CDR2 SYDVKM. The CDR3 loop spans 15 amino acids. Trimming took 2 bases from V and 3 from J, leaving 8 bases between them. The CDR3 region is CASSLHSFGANVLTF. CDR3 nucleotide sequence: TGTGCCAGCAGTTTACACAGTTTTGGGGCCAACGTCCTGACTTTC.

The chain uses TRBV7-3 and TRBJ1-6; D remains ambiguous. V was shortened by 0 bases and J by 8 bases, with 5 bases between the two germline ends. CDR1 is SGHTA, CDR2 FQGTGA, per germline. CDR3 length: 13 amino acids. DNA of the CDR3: TGTGCCAGCAGCTTAACCACGGATTCACCCCTCCACTTT. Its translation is CASSLTTDSPLHF.

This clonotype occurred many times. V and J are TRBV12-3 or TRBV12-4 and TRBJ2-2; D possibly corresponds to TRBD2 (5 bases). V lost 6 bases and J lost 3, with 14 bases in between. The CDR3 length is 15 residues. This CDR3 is CASSSARGYTGELFF. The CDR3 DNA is TGTGCCAGCAGCTCTGCTAGAGGGTACACCGGGGAGCTGTTTTTT.

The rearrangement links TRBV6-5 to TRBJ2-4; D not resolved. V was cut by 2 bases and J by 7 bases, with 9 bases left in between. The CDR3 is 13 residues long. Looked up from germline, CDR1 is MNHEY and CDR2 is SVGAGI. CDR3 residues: CASSYGLRNIQYF. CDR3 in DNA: TGTGCCAGCAGTTACGGGCTCCGGAACATTCAGTACTTC.

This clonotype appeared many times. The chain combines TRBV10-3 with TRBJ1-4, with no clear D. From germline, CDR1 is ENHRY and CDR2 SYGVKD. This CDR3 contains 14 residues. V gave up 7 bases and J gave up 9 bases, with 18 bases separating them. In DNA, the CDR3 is TGTGCCATCACTCCCTCCAGGTTCGGAAAAAAACTGTTTTTT. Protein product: CAITPSRFGKKLFF.